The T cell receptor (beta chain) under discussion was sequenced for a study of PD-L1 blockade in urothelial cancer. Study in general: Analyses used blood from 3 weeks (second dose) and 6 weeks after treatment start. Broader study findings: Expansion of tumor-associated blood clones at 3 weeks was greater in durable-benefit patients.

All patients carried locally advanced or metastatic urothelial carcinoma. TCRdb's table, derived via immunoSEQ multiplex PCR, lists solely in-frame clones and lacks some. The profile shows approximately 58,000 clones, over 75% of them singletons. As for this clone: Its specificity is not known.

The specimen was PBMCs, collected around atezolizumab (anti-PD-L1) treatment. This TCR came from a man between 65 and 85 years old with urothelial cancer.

This chain's CDR3 is CASNSRSADTGELFF. In DNA, the CDR3 is TGTGCCAGCAACTCGAGGTCAGCGGACACCGGGGAGCTGTTTTTT. This sequence joins TRBV5-6 and TRBJ2-2; maybe TRBD2 (5 bases). Deletions cut 6 bases from V and 3 bases from J, with 15 bases between. Per germline, CDR1 SGHDT and CDR2 YYEEEE. This CDR3 spans 15 amino acids.